This T cell receptor (beta chain) came from a study of identical twins. In regard to this clonotype: Its cognate antigen is unknown.

Broader study findings: The models gave estimates that fell short of the out-of-frame TCR alpha sharing seen in monozygotic twins. Zero-insertion results could be subject to partial confounding by invariant MAIT and iNKT cells. A cross-sectional statistical analysis, not follow-up of the same donors, supported the conclusions.

A universal primer binding site was introduced by template switching. The final cDNA contained unique molecular identifiers. One entry per CDR3 protein results from TCRdb running MiXCR on the 5' RACE reads. The table has about 690,000 distinct CDR3 sequences, roughly 6% seen once; the top ten hold roughly 1.8%. The sequenced material came from naive T cells sorted from blood. The sequence was obtained from a man aged 18 to 35 in good health.

The chain's CDR3 is CSARGGRGGSYNEQFF. CDR3 nucleotides: TGCAGTGCTAGAGGAGGACGGGGGGGCTCCTACAATGAGCAGTTCTTC. V is TRBV20-1 and J is TRBJ2-1, with TRBD2 identical over 8 bases. The CDR3 is made up of 16 amino acids. Germline V CDR1 and CDR2: DFQATT, SNEGSKA (reference sequence). With 1 base clipped from V and 0 bases from J, the junction kept 5 bases outside the gene matches.